This TCR beta chain was sequenced during a study of T cell changes during pregnancy in multiple sclerosis. This table comes from immunoSEQ multiplex PCR, and its TCRdb copy is limited to in-frame clones, with some not included. The data show about 60,000 clones, over 80% seen once. J was trimmed by 3 bases and V by 3 bases; bases with no gene match: 6. Germline CDR1 and CDR2: SGDLS and YYNGEE. The CDR3 extends over 15 amino acids. The clonotype was recovered from a female donor with multiple sclerosis, enrolled in a pregnancy study. The starting material was peripheral blood, obtained in the first trimester of pregnancy. V usage is TRBV9 and J usage is TRBJ2-7; 10 bases match TRBD1. In DNA, the CDR3 is TGTGCCAGCAGCGCCCGGGACAGGGGAAGCTACGAGCAGTACTTC. Translating gives CASSARDRGSYEQYF.